This passage covers 20 T cell receptor beta chains from one sample sequenced in a study of T cell responses to AZD1222 COVID-19 vaccine. Assay: immunoSEQ multiplex PCR; the TCRdb copy retains only in-frame clones and omits some. The sample shows about 95,000 clones, 85% to 90% of them seen only once. The starting material was peripheral blood, obtained on day 0 of AZD1222 vaccination. The source of these receptors is an adult in good health.

This chain joins TRBV18 and TRBJ1-1, with 9 nucleotides matching TRBD1. The germline CDR1 and CDR2 sequences are KGHSH and LQKENI. After removal of 4 bases from V and 3 bases from J, the junction contained 3 bases not matched to a gene. The CDR3 is 14 amino acids. The CDR3 spells CASSRQGVDTEAFF. The CDR3 nucleotides are TGTGCCAGCTCACGACAGGGGGTGGACACTGAAGCTTTCTTT.

CDR3 loop: CASSQGGESDEQFF. DNA for the CDR3: TGCGCCAGCAGCCAAGGAGGGGAGTCCGATGAGCAGTTCTTC. V and J are TRBV4-3 and TRBJ2-1; D tentatively reads TRBD1 or TRBD2 (5 bases each). CDR3 size: 14 residues. Trimming removed 1 base at V and 8 bases at J, with 12 bases between. Germline V gives CDR1 LGHNA, CDR2 YSLEER.

The chain couples TRBV4-2 to TRBJ1-6, with TRBD1 as a possible D gene (5 bases). V was clipped by 0 bases and J by 9 bases, with 12 bases between them. Germline-derived CDR1 and CDR2 are LGHNA and YNFKEQ. The CDR3 extends over 15 amino acids. CDR3 region: CASSQDMGVSSPLHF. In DNA form, the CDR3 reads TGTGCCAGCAGCCAAGATATGGGGGTATCTTCACCCCTCCACTTT.

The CDR3 DNA reads TGCGCCAGCAGCCTTGTCCCGGGACAGGGGGCAAGGGGCTACACCTTC. It translates to CASSLVPGQGARGYTF. J is TRBJ1-2 and V is TRBV4-1; 12 positions agree with TRBD1. CDR3 length: 16 amino acids. Germline V gene sequence: CDR1 MGHRA, CDR2 YSYEKL. V was clipped by 4 bases and J by 8 bases; unmatched bases: 11.

In this sample, this clone turned up once. The V and J genes are TRBV7-9 and TRBJ1-4, with a weak D call TRBD1 (6 bases). The germline V gene encodes CDR1 SEHNR and CDR2 FQNEAQ (reference sequence). Trimming shortened V by 1 base and J by 8 bases, and 14 bases separated the two germline ends. The CDR3 is 15 amino acids. The CDR3 here is CASSLGGALGEKLFF. The CDR3 bases are TGTGCCAGCAGCTTAGGGGGGGCGCTAGGGGAAAAACTGTTTTTT.

The sample holds a few counts of this clone. The chain links TRBV6-5 to TRBJ2-5; no clear D gene. Germline CDR1 reads MNHEY; CDR2 reads SVGAGI. Deletions cut 6 bases from V and 2 bases from J, with 13 bases between. The CDR3 runs to 14 residues. This CDR3 reads CASSGPLWQETQYF. The CDR3, as DNA: TGTGCCAGCAGCGGACCCCTATGGCAAGAGACCCAGTACTTC.

The count of this clone is one. The chain recombines TRBV5-8 with TRBJ2-1, with 7 bases that match TRBD1. V was clipped by 3 bases and J by 5 bases; unmatched bases: 11. Looked up from germline, CDR1 is SGHTS and CDR2 is YDEGEE. The CDR3 runs 16 residues. The CDR3 DNA follows: TGTGCCAGCAGCTCGGGACAGCCACACGGGGACAATGAGCAGTTCTTC. Translating it yields CASSSGQPHGDNEQFF.

A note on this clone: Other nucleotide sequences in the sample specify the same CDR3. This chain joins TRBV7-2 and TRBJ1-5; possibly TRBD1 for D (5 bases). The CDR3 has 12 amino acids. With 4 bases removed from V and 6 bases from J, the gap between germline ends came to 7 bases. Germline assignment: CDR1 SGHTA and CDR2 FQGNSA. CDR3 sequence: CASSWGSQPQHF. CDR3 sequence (DNA): TGTGCCAGCAGCTGGGGGAGTCAGCCCCAGCATTTT.

The V call is TRBV2, the J call TRBJ1-1; 8 bases align to TRBD1. This CDR3 has 14 amino acids. Trimming took 6 bases from V and 4 from J; bases not matched to a gene: 7. CDR1 is SNHLY, CDR2 FYNNEI, per germline. Here the CDR3 reads CASRLDRAFTEAFF. In nucleotides, the CDR3 is TGTGCCAGCAGGCTGGACAGGGCGTTCACTGAAGCTTTCTTT.

This CDR3 reads CASSIASNNQPQHF. CDR3 DNA: TGTGCCAGTAGTATTGCCAGCAACAATCAGCCCCAGCATTTT. The chain joins TRBV19 to TRBJ1-5; no clear D. The length of the CDR3 is 14 residues. The germline V and J ends were trimmed by 3 bases and 3 bases, with 9 bases remaining between them. Germline loops: CDR1 LNHDA, CDR2 SQIVND (reference sequence).

The V call is TRBV19, the J call TRBJ1-5; D ambiguous. There are 15 residues in the CDR3. Germline values: CDR1 LNHDA, CDR2 SQIVND (reference sequence). Trimming pared 6 bases from V and 4 bases from J, leaving 16 bases between. In nucleotides, the CDR3 is TGTGCCAGTAGCCCCTTCATGTCTGGGAATCAGCCCCAGCATTTT. It specifies CASSPFMSGNQPQHF. Combining the CDR3 with reference TRBV19 and TRBJ1-5 gives the whole variable domain DGGITQSPKYLFRKEGQNVTLSCEQNLNHDAMYWYRQDPGQGLRLIYYSQIVNDFQKGDIAEGYSVSREKKESFPLTVTSAQKNPTAFYLCASSPFMSGNQPQHFGDGTRLSIL.

V gene TRBV18 combines with J gene TRBJ1-1; D perhaps matches TRBD1 (6 bases). Trimming shortened V by 2 bases and J by 7 bases, and 17 bases separated the two germline ends. Germline CDR1 is KGHSH and CDR2 is LQKENI. This CDR3 comprises 15 residues. The CDR3: CASSPASGAPFEAFF. In nucleotides, the CDR3 is TGTGCCAGCTCACCAGCTTCAGGGGCGCCCTTTGAAGCTTTCTTT.

The rearrangement joins TRBV10-2 to TRBJ2-1; 9 bases align to TRBD2. With V trimmed by 0 bases and J by 7 bases, 16 bases remained unmatched. The V gene's germline CDR1 is WSHSY and CDR2 SAAADI. This CDR3 contains 19 residues. CDR3 protein: CASSESGSLGLANGNEQFF. The CDR3 DNA reads as TGCGCCAGCAGTGAGTCGGGGTCGCTGGGACTAGCAAACGGAAATGAGCAGTTCTTC.

This chain links TRBV5-5 with TRBJ1-2; D possibly corresponds to TRBD1 (5 bases). Trimming shortened V by 3 bases and J by 7 bases, and 10 bases separated the two germline ends. This CDR3 is built from 12 residues. Germline lookup yields CDR1 SGHKS and CDR2 YYEKEE (reference sequence). The CDR3 nucleotides are TGTGCCAGCAGCTCAAGGACATTTGGCTACACCTTC. Protein: CASSSRTFGYTF.

CDR3 sequence (DNA): TGCAGCGTCCCAATTGCTGGGGCCAACGTCCTGACTTTC. As protein: CSVPIAGANVLTF. The chain is built from TRBV29-1 and TRBJ2-6; no clear D gene. Germline CDR1 reads SQVTM; CDR2 reads ANQGSEA. CDR3 length: 13 residues. The V end was cut by 6 bases, the J end by 2 bases, with 8 bases between.

The V call is TRBV11-2, the J call TRBJ1-2; no definite D call. CDR1 SGHAT and CDR2 FQNNGV come from the germline V gene. The CDR3 spans 13 residues. Trimming left V 3 bases short and J 3 bases short, with 8 bases between. The CDR3 coding sequence is TGTGCCAGCAGCTTTGAGGCGGACTATGGCTACACCTTC. Amino acids: CASSFEADYGYTF.

V and J are TRBV4-3 and TRBJ1-3; no definite D call. V shed 4 bases and J shed 7 bases, with 11 bases lying between them. This CDR3 is 13 amino acids long. Germline CDR1 LGHNA, CDR2 YSLEER. CDR3 protein: CASSPSPWNTIYF. CDR3 coding DNA: TGCGCCAGCAGCCCATCCCCCTGGAACACCATATATTTT.

The CDR3 is CASSLESPTGELFF. The CDR3 region has the DNA TGCGCCAGCAGCTTAGAAAGCCCAACCGGGGAGCTGTTTTTT. The chain couples TRBV5-1 to TRBJ2-2; unclear D gene. The CDR3 is made up of 14 amino acids. The V gene's germline CDR1 is SGHRS and CDR2 YFSETQ. V lost 2 bases and J lost 5, with 10 bases in between.

V and J are TRBV5-6 and TRBJ1-2, with D possibly being TRBD1 (5 bases). This CDR3 has 13 residues. The V gene lost 4 bases and the J gene lost 3 bases, with 10 bases spanning the gap. Germline V gene data show CDR1 as SGHDT and CDR2 as YYEEEE. The CDR3 reads CASSAGLDYGYTF. The CDR3 DNA sequence: TGTGCCAGCAGCGCGGGACTAGACTATGGCTACACCTTC. Looking up the rest from reference TRBV5-6 and TRBJ1-2 gives the full variable domain: DAGVTQSPTHLIKTRGQQVTLRCSPKSGHDTVSWYQQALGQGPQFIFQYYEEEERQRGNFPDRFSGHQFPNYSSELNVNALLLGDSALYLCASSAGLDYGYTFGSGTRLTVV.

This clone was recorded only once. The rearrangement links TRBV28 to TRBJ1-3; D unresolved. Germline assignment: CDR1 MDHEN and CDR2 SYDVKM. CDR3 length equals 13 residues. V lost 5 bases to trimming and J lost 3 bases, with 8 bases between them. CDR3 region: CASSLSIGNTIYF. The CDR3 DNA reads TGTGCCAGCAGTCTAAGTATTGGAAACACCATATATTTT.